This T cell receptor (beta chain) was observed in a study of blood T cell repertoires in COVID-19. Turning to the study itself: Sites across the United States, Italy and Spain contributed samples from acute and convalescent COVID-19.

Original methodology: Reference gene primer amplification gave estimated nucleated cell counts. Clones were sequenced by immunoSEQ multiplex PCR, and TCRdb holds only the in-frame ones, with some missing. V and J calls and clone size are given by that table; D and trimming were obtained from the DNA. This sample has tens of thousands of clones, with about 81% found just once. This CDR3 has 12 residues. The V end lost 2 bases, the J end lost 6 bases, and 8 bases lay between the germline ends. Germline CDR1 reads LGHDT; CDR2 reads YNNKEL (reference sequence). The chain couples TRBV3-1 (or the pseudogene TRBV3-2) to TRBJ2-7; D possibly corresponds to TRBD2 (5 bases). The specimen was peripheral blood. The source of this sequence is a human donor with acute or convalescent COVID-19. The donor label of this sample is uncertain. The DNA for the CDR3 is TGTGCCAGCAGCCAATCCCGGGGCGAGCAGTACTTC. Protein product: CASSQSRGEQYF.